This T cell receptor beta chain is from a study of T cell repertoires in cytomegalovirus infection (dated by TCRdb to between 2019 and 2020). Some background on the complete study: Because public TCR beta signatures pointed to carriage of CMV infection together with the matching HLA type, the HLA type of each donor mattered for the analysis. Points the paper makes about the study in general: Cumulative frequency of public TCR beta family members discriminated carriers of CMV infection plus the relevant HLA type in this cohort and an independent roughly 320-donor cohort. The ex vivo response was dominated by HLA-C-restricted CMV-specific TCR beta clonotypes, and the single most frequent clonotype in two of eight donors was supplied by these HLA-C-restricted clonotypes.

From a lookup of the germline V gene, CDR1 and CDR2 are MDHEN and SYDVKM. The CDR3 contains 10 residues, cysteine and phenylalanine counted. Only the CDR3 region is kept as DNA, spanning 30 bases read in frame from base 1. Trimming takes 11 bases from V and 10 bases from J, and the germline ends sit 12 bases apart. On this clonotype itself: Its antigen is still unknown. The input lacks base qualities; no much larger clone sits a single base away.

Sequencing was performed on an Illumina HiSeq 1500. TCRdb's own reprocessing of the public reads used fastp at Q25 and MiXCR and kept productive beta chains. CDR3 protein duplicates are merged, each entry listing the most common genes and DNA. Counted in this sample were 150,000 to 200,000 distinct CDR3 sequences; 17% of them appeared once. The top ten hold about 19% of the sample. This receptor was identified in a human donor in good health (CMV status not recorded). Some clones in this sample may be carry-over from other donors' samples. The sequence is built from TRBV28 and TRBJ2-1; TRBD2 is a weak D gene call, 6 bases matching. Sequenced: CD8+ T cells from PBMCs. The nucleotide sequence is given as TGTGCCGCCAAGGGAGGCGAGCAGTTCTTC. This is translated as CAAKGGEQFF. Joined to the reference TRBV28 and TRBJ2-1 proteins, this CDR3 gives the full variable domain: DVKVTQSSRYLVKRTGEKVFLECVQDMDHENMFWYRQDPGLGLRLIYFSYDVKMKEKGDIPEGYSVSREKKERFSLILESASTNQTSMYLCAAKGGEQFFGPGTRLTVL.